The sequence of this T cell receptor (beta chain) was determined in a study of blood T cells in healthy people across ages (dated by TCRdb to the mid-2010s). In the study overall: In model experiments, roughly one uniquely barcoded TCR beta cDNA molecule per two T cells was captured by template switching. Using deep sequencing normalized with unique cDNA molecular identifiers, the study measured how TCR beta repertoire diversity changes with age. Donors were grouped into four age groups: young (average about 15 years), middle-aged (about 38), aged (around 60) and long-lived (approximately 81). To avoid experimental bias, donors of different ages were randomly spread across the sequencing lanes. Using the same blood draw, the study looked at two additional independent replicas of 1 million unique cDNA reads for two donors, one aged 18 to 30 and the other aged 80 or older. Results and caveats for the whole study, not just this receptor: As age increased, observed TCR beta diversity per million T cells dropped in a roughly linear way, and a significant reduction was already evident by age approximately 40. Since profiling was done on bulk unsorted PBMCs, naive and antigen-experienced compartments could not be conclusively compared. Because donor CMV infection status was unknown, age-related changes in expanded clonotypes were potentially confounded. Estimates of total diversity from one million sequenced T cells were regarded as lower bounds and underestimates. Compared with the aged group, more naive CD4+ T cells, fewer expanded clones and increased TCR diversity were shown by the long-lived group, suggesting age selection. A strong correlation was found between observed TCR beta diversity and the percentage of naive T cells measured by flow cytometry.

The library was obtained by 5' RACE. The sample was run on an Illumina HiSeq 2500. A second about 7 to 12 cycle PCR used a sample-barcoded 5' primer and a J-beta primer mix. Each TCR beta cDNA molecule received a unique molecular identifier from a template-switch 5' adaptor carrying 12 random nucleotides. At least 2.5 million CDR3-containing paired-end reads were obtained from each sample. The Mint cDNA synthesis kit, primed by a TRBC-specific oligonucleotide, was used to synthesize first-strand cDNA from all RNA. After uracil-DNA glycosylase treatment, a first 18-cycle PCR used universal primers M1SS and BC2_uni_R on all cDNA. Per the authors' processing: Normalization of each sample was performed by random selection of 1 million high-quality reads, each carrying a distinct molecular identifier. Reads sharing molecular identifiers were discarded rather than binned into consensus sequences. MiTCR, set to a Q25 quality threshold and the strictest error-elimination algorithm, was used for CDR3 identification, clonotype clustering and error correction. A nonparametric unseen species model using Euler transformation provided a lower-bound estimate of total TCR beta diversity. TCRdb trimmed public reads at Q25 via fastp, called clones via MiXCR and kept in-frame beta chains. Each CDR3 protein gets just one entry, which takes the most common genes and DNA from the rows behind it. The V and J calls were determined by TCRdb, not by the authors. The sample table holds more than 650,000 distinct CDR3 sequences, of which approximately 22% were seen once. Less than 25% of the sample belongs to the ten largest clones.

Systemically healthy Caucasian individuals from Russia, some 38 in total and aged roughly 6 to 100 years, were included as donors. About 10 milliliters of peripheral blood were drawn from each donor into EDTA-treated Vacutainer tubes. Ficoll-Paque density-gradient centrifugation was used to isolate PBMCs, with at least 6.5 million obtained per sample. Total RNA, at least 6 micrograms per sample, was extracted from PBMCs with Trizol reagent. The percentages of naive CD45RAhigh/CD27high T cells were determined by flow cytometry on a PBMC aliquot from every donor. V and J lose 3 bases and 7 bases, and a span of 12 bases separates them. CDR3 length: 14 amino acids, cysteine to phenylalanine. Here the CDR3 DNA is all that survives: 42 bases in frame from base 1. The table lists this clonotype with a few counts. This receptor's antigen is unknown. Base quality data are lacking; no much larger clone is found one base away.

Sequencing was done on a sample of blood. This sequence originates from a man between 70 and 80 years old in good health. The chain couples TRBV12-3 or TRBV12-4 to TRBJ1-4; the D gene is not confidently resolved. CDR3 protein: CASSLGGSFEKLFF. The DNA reads TGTGCCAGCAGTTTGGGAGGTTCGTTTGAAAAACTGTTTTTT.